The rows below give T cell receptor beta chains drawn from one sample of a study of blood T cell repertoires in COVID-19. This table comes from immunoSEQ multiplex PCR, and its TCRdb copy is limited to in-frame clones, with some not included. The sample holds approximately 140,000 clones, around 90% seen once. Material: peripheral blood. The receptors derive from a man aged 55 to 69 with active or convalescent COVID-19. CDR3s include the opening cysteine and the closing phenylalanine or tryptophan. D genes are given only for firm matches. Expanded clones are given a class, and other clones once, few, many or no size at all.

abundance	v_gene	d_gene	j_gene	CDR3nt	CDR3aa
-	TRBV19	-	TRBJ2-2	TGTGCCAGTAGTATATTAGGAGGGAACACCGGGGAGCTGTTTTTT	CASSILGGNTGELFF
-	TRBV4-2	-	TRBJ1-5	TGTGCCAGCAGCCGGACAGGCAATCAGCCCCAGCATTTT	CASSRTGNQPQHF
-	TRBV18	-	TRBJ1-3	TGTGCCAGCTCACCCGACAGCTTCGCTGGAAACACCATATATTTT	CASSPDSFAGNTIYF
-	TRBV4-2	TRBD1	TRBJ1-3	TGTGCCAGCAGCCAAGATCCCCTAGGGGGCGCGATTGGAAACACCATATATTTT	CASSQDPLGGAIGNTIYF
few	TRBV18	-	TRBJ1-1	TGTGCCAGCTCACCGACCCAAACAGGGTTGGGGACTGAAGCTTTCTTT	CASSPTQTGLGTEAFF
-	TRBV24-1	TRBD1	TRBJ2-2	TGTGCCACGAGACAGGGTGGCACCGGGGAGCTGTTTTTT	CATRQGGTGELFF
-	TRBV19	-	TRBJ2-3	TGTGCCAGTAATTGGGGACTGAGCACAGATACGCAGTATTTT	CASNWGLSTDTQYF
-	TRBV21-1	-	TRBJ1-3	TGTGCCAGCCTGCCGGGACAGGGGGCGTGCCTTGAAAACACCATATATTTT	CASLPGQGACLENTIYF
-	TRBV7-9	TRBD2	TRBJ2-7	TGTGCCAGCAGCTTAGTGGGACTAGCGGGCGGGGAGCAGTACTTC	CASSLVGLAGGEQYF
-	TRBV27	TRBD2	TRBJ2-1	TGTGCCAGCAGTTTACGCGGGAGCTCCTACAATGAGCAGTTCTTC	CASSLRGSSYNEQFF
-	TRBV5-1	-	TRBJ2-7	TGCGCCAGCAGCTTGGATGGGGCCAAGGGTAACGAGCAGTACTTC	CASSLDGAKGNEQYF
-	TRBV7-2	TRBD2	TRBJ2-3	TGTGCCAGCAGCTTAGTCTATGCGGGAGTTAGGGATACGCAGTATTTT	CASSLVYAGVRDTQYF
once	TRBV10-3	TRBD2	TRBJ2-3	TGTGCCATCAGCGCGGGACTAGCGGACCTCACAGATACGCAGTATTTT	CAISAGLADLTDTQYF
-	TRBV6-5	-	TRBJ1-1	TGTGCCAGCAGTCGCTGGGGCATGAACACTGAAGCTTTCTTT	CASSRWGMNTEAFF
-	TRBV5-1	-	TRBJ2-1	TGCGCCAGCAGCTATGGGGTCGGGGCTAGCGTGGACAATGAGCAGTTCTTC	CASSYGVGASVDNEQFF
-	TRBV29-1	-	TRBJ2-7	TGCAGCGTTGTTGCGGGCAACCCTAGCTACGAGCAGTACTTC	CSVVAGNPSYEQYF
-	TRBV7-9	-	TRBJ2-5	TGTGCCAGCAGCTTAGGAGCATGGTCCGGGGGACCGAAACGAGAGACCCAGTACTTC	CASSLGAWSGGPKRETQYF
once	TRBV24-1	TRBD1	TRBJ2-7	TGTGCCACCAGTGACCCGAGGACAGGGGCCTACGAGCAGTACTTC	CATSDPRTGAYEQYF
-	TRBV15	TRBD2	TRBJ2-2	TGTGCCACCAGCAGAGGCTCTCTAGCGGGAGAGGCCGGGGAGCTGTTTTTT	CATSRGSLAGEAGELFF
-	TRBV27	TRBD1	TRBJ2-5	TGTGCCAGCAGTATCCGGACAGGGAGTGGAGAGACCCAGTACTTC	CASSIRTGSGETQYF
-	TRBV4-1	-	TRBJ2-1	TGCGCCAGCAGCCAGGCTGAGCTAGCCTCAAGGAATGAGCAGTTCTTC	CASSQAELASRNEQFF
-	TRBV5-1	-	TRBJ2-3	TGCGCCAGCAGCTTAACCCCAGGGGGCACAGATACGCAGTATTTT	CASSLTPGGTDTQYF
-	TRBV29-1	-	TRBJ1-2	TGCAGCGTTGAGAGGGCGAATGGCTACACCTTC	CSVERANGYTF
-	TRBV11-2	-	TRBJ2-7	TGTGCCAGCAGCTTAGTACACTACGAGCAGTACTTC	CASSLVHYEQYF
-	TRBV7-8	TRBD1	TRBJ2-2	TGTGCCAGCAGCCGACCGCGACAGGGGCCGAACACCGGGGAGCTGTTTTTT	CASSRPRQGPNTGELFF
-	TRBV2	TRBD1	TRBJ1-6	TGTGCCAGCAGGCCCCGGGACAGCTATTCACCCCTCCACTTT	CASRPRDSYSPLHF
-	TRBV5-6	-	TRBJ2-5	TGTGCCAGCAGCTTTCGGACACTGTACCAAGAGACCCAGTACTTC	CASSFRTLYQETQYF
-	TRBV30	-	TRBJ1-2	TGTGCCTGGAGTGTAACGGCCACACTATCTGGCTACACCTTC	CAWSVTATLSGYTF
-	TRBV4-1	-	TRBJ2-5	TGCGCCAGCAGCCGTAGCGGAAATGAAGAGACCCAGTACTTC	CASSRSGNEETQYF
-	TRBV19	-	TRBJ2-3	TGTGCCAGTAGTATTGCCGGTCGGTCCAGGGGAAGGACAGATACGCAGTATTTT	CASSIAGRSRGRTDTQYF
-	TRBV24-1	TRBD1	TRBJ2-5	TGTGCCACCAGTGATTCAGACAGGGGGCTAGGGACCCAGTACTTC	CATSDSDRGLGTQYF
-	TRBV6-2/TRBV6-3	-	TRBJ2-7	TGTGCCAGCAGTCGCCGAGAGCAACAGTACTTC	CASSRREQQYF
-	TRBV10-3	-	TRBJ2-7	TGTGCCATCACCGATGACAGGAGCTCCTACGAGCAGTACTTC	CAITDDRSSYEQYF
-	TRBV7-2	TRBD2	TRBJ2-3	TGTGCCAGCAGCTTAGATCTAGCGGGAAGAACAGATACGCAGTATTTT	CASSLDLAGRTDTQYF
-	TRBV5-1	-	TRBJ2-7	TGCGCCAGCAGCTTGATCGCAGGGGTCTACGAGCAGTACTTC	CASSLIAGVYEQYF
once	TRBV28	-	TRBJ1-2	TGTGCCACCCTAAGTTGGGGGAGGGGGTATGGCTACACCTTC	CATLSWGRGYGYTF
-	TRBV9	TRBD1	TRBJ2-1	TGTGCCAGCAGTTCCACAGGGGGCGGCTACAATGAGCAGTTCTTC	CASSSTGGGYNEQFF
-	TRBV2	-	TRBJ2-4	TGTGCCAGCCGATCGGGGGATTTAGCCAAAAACATTCAGTACTTC	CASRSGDLAKNIQYF
-	TRBV9	-	TRBJ2-1	TGTGCCAGCAGCGTAGGGGAGAGCTCCTACAATGAGCAGTTCTTC	CASSVGESSYNEQFF
-	TRBV6-2/TRBV6-3	TRBD2	TRBJ2-3	TGTGCCAGCAGTTACCACCGGACTAGCGTCCCTCAAGGAGATACGCAGTATTTT	CASSYHRTSVPQGDTQYF
-	TRBV14	-	TRBJ2-4	TGTGCCAGCCAACTAACAGGGTCGGTTCAGTACTTC	CASQLTGSVQYF
-	TRBV4-3	TRBD1	TRBJ1-1	TGCGCCAGCAGCGCCGGGACAGTGAACACTGAAGCTTTCTTT	CASSAGTVNTEAFF
-	TRBV5-1	TRBD1	TRBJ1-2	TGCGCCAGCAGCTTGTCGGGACAGGGGGGTGTCGGCTACACCTTC	CASSLSGQGGVGYTF